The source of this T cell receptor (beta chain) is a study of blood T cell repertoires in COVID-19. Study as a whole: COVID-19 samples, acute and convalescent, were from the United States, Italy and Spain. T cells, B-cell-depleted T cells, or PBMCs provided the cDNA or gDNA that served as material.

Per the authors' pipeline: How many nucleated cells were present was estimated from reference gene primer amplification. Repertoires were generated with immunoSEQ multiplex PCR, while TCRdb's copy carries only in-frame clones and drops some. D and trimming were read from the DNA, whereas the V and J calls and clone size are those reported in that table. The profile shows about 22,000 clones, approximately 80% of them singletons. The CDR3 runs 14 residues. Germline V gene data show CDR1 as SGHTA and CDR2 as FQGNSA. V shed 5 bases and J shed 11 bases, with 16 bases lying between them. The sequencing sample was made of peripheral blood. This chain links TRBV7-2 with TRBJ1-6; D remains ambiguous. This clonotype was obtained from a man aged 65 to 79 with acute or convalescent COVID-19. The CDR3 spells CASSQRGIMAPLHF. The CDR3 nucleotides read TGTGCCAGCAGCCAACGAGGGATTATGGCACCCCTCCACTTT.